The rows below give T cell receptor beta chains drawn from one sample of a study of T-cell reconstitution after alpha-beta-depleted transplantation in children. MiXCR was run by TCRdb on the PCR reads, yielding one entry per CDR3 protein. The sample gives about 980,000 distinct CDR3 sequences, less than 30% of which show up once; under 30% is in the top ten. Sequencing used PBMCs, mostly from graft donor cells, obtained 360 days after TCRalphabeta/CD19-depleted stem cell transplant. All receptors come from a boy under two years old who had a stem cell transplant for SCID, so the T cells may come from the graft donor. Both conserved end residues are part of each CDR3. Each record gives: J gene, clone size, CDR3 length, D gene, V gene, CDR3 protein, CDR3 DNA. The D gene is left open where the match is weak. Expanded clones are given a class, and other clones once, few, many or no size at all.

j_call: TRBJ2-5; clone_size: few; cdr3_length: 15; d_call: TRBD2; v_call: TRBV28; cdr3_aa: CASSLTLAGVETQYF; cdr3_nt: TGTGCCAGCAGTCTGACCCTAGCGGGGGTAGAGACCCAGTACTTC
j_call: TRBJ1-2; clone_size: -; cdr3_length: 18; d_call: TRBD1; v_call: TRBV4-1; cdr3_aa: CASSQDRGQGPANYGYTF; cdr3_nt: TGCGCCAGCAGCCAAGATAGGGGACAGGGCCCCGCTAACTATGGCTACACCTTC
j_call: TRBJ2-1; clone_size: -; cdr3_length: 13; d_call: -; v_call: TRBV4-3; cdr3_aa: CASSQEIVYEQFF; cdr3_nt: TGCGCCAGCAGCCAAGAAATCGTCTATGAGCAGTTCTTC
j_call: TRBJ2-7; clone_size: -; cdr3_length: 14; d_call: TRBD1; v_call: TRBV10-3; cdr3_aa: CAISGTGSGYEQYF; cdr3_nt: TGTGCCATCAGTGGGACAGGGAGTGGCTACGAGCAGTACTTC
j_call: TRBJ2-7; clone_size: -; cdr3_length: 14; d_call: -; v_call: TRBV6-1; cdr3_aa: CASYSPGRSYEQYF; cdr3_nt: TGTGCCAGCTATAGTCCAGGGCGCTCCTACGAGCAGTACTTC
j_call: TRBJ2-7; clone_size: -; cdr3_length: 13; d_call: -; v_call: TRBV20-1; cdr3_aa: CSAYTRGGYEQYF; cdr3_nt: TGCAGTGCGTATACTCGGGGCGGCTACGAGCAGTACTTC
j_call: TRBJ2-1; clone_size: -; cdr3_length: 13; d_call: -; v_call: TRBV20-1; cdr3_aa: CSAPATTSNEQFF; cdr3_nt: TGCAGTGCCCCTGCAACGACTAGTAATGAGCAGTTCTTC
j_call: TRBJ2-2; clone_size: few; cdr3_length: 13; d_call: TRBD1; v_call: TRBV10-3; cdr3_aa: CAITDRDTGELFF; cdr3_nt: TGTGCCATCACCGACAGGGACACCGGGGAGCTGTTTTTT
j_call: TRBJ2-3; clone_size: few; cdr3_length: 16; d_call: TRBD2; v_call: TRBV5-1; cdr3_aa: CASSPRAGGSSDTQYF; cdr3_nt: TGCGCCAGCAGCCCCCGAGCGGGGGGCAGTTCAGATACGCAGTATTTT
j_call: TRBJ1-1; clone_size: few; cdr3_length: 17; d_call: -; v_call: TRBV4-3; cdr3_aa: CASSQDAWAGGNTEAFF; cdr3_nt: TGCGCCAGCAGCCAAGATGCGTGGGCGGGAGGGAACACTGAAGCTTTCTTT
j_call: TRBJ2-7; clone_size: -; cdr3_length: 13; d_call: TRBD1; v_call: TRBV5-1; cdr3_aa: CASWRQGTYEQYF; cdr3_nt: TGCGCCAGCTGGAGACAGGGAACCTACGAGCAGTACTTC
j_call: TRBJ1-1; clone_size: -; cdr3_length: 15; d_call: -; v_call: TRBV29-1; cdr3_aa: CSVARRGQLNTEAFF; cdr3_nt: TGCAGCGTTGCCCGCCGAGGACAGCTCAACACTGAAGCTTTCTTT
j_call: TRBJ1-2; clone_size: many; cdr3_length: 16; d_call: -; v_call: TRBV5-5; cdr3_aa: CASSLVHRAFVDGYTF; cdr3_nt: TGTGCCAGCAGCTTGGTACACAGGGCCTTTGTGGATGGCTACACCTTC
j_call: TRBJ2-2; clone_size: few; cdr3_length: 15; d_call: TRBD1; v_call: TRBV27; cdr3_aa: CASSSRGLSTGELFF; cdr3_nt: TGTGCCAGCAGTTCCAGGGGGTTGAGCACCGGGGAGCTGTTTTTT
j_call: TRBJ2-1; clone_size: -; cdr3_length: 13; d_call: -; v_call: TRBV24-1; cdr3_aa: CATSGGPLNEQFF; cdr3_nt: TGTGCCACCAGCGGGGGGCCCCTCAATGAGCAGTTCTTC
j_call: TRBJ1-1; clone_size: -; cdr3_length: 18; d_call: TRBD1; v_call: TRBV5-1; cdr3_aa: CASSLAFSGRGRVTEAFF; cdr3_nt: TGCGCCAGCAGCTTGGCCTTTTCGGGTAGGGGGCGAGTCACTGAAGCTTTCTTT
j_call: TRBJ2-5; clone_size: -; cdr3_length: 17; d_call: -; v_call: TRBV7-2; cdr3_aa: CASSRQSAGSYQETQYF; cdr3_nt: TGTGCCAGCAGCCGGCAGTCGGCAGGGAGTTACCAAGAGACCCAGTACTTC
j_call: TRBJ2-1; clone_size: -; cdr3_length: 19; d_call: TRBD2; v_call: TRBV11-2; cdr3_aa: CASSLDGLAGDVSYNEQFF; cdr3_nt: TGTGCCAGCAGCTTAGATGGACTAGCGGGGGATGTCTCCTACAATGAGCAGTTCTTC
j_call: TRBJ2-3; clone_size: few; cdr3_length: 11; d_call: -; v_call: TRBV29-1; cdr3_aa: CSVGATDTQYF; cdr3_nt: TGCAGCGTTGGGGCCACAGATACGCAGTATTTT
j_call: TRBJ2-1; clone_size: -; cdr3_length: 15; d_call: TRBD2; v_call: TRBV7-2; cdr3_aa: CASSRGTRSYNEQFF; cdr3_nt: TGTGCCAGCAGCCGTGGGACTAGGTCCTACAATGAGCAGTTCTTC
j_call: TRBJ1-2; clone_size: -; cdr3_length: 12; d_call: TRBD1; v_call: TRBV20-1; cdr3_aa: CSAPTGDYGYTF; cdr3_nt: TGCAGTGCACCGACAGGGGACTATGGCTACACCTTC
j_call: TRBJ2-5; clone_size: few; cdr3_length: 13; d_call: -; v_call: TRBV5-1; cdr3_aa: CASSLVAKETQYF; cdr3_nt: TGCGCCAGCAGCTTGGTGGCGAAAGAGACCCAGTACTTC
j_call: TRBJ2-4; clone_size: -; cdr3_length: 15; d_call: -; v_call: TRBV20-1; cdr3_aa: CSARDWQLAKNIQYF; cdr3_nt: TGCAGTGCTAGAGATTGGCAGCTAGCCAAAAACATTCAGTACTTC
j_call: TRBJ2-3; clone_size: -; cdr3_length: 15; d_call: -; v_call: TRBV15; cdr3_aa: CATSRRGASTDTQYF; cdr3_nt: TGTGCCACCAGCAGACGGGGGGCGAGCACAGATACGCAGTATTTT
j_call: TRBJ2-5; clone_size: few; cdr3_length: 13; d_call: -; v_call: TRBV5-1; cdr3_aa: CASNAQGQETQYF; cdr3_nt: TGCGCCAGCAATGCTCAGGGGCAAGAGACCCAGTACTTC
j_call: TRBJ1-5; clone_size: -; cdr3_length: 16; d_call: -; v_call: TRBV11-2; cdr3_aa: CASSLVTTGQGQPQHF; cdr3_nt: TGTGCCAGCAGCTTAGTCACAACAGGGCAGGGACAGCCCCAGCATTTT
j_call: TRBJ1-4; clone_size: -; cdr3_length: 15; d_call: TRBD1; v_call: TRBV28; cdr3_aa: CASSLPTGRREKLFF; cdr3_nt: TGTGCCAGCAGTTTGCCGACAGGGAGACGAGAAAAACTGTTTTTT
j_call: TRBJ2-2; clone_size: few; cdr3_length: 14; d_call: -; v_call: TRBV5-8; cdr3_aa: CASSPWTLTGELFF; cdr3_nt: TGTGCCAGCAGTCCCTGGACCCTAACCGGGGAGCTGTTTTTT
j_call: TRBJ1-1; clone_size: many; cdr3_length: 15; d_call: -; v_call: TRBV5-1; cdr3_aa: CASSLAAGLNTEAFF; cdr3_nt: TGCGCCAGCAGCTTGGCCGCCGGACTGAACACTGAAGCTTTCTTT
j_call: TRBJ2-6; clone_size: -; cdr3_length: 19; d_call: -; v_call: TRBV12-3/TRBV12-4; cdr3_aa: CASSSSQFIKSSGANVLTF; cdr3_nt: TGTGCCAGCAGTTCTAGCCAGTTTATTAAAAGCTCTGGGGCCAACGTCCTGACTTTC
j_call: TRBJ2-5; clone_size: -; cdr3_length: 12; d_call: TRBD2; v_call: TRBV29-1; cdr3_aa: CSVEGPGRAQYF; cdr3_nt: TGCAGCGTGGAGGGACCAGGGAGGGCCCAGTACTTC
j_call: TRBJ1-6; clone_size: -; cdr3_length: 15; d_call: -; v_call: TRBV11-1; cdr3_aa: CASSLQAGDVSPLHF; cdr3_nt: TGTGCCAGCAGCCTCCAAGCGGGAGACGTTTCACCCCTCCACTTT
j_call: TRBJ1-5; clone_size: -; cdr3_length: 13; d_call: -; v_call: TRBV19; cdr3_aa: CASCVGGNQPQHF; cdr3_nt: TGTGCCAGTTGTGTGGGGGGCAATCAGCCCCAGCATTTT
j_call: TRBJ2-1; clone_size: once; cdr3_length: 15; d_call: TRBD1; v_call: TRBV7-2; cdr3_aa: CASSLAGQGNDEQFF; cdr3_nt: TGTGCCAGCAGCTTAGCGGGACAGGGGAATGATGAGCAGTTCTTC
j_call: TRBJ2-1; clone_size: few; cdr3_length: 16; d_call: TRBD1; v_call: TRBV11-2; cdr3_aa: CASSSDRGSSYNEQFF; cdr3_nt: TGTGCCAGCAGCTCGGACAGGGGGAGCTCCTACAATGAGCAGTTCTTC
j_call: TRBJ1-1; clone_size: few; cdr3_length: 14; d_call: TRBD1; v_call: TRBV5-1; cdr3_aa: CASSEDRLNTEAFF; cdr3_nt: TGCGCCAGCAGCGAGGACAGGCTGAACACTGAAGCTTTCTTT
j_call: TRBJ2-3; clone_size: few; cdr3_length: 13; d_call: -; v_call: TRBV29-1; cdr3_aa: CSVVGLFTDTQYF; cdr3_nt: TGCAGCGTTGTGGGACTTTTCACAGATACGCAGTATTTT
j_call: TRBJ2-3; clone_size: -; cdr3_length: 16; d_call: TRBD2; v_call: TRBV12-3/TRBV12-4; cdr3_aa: CASGRLAGGLTDTEYF; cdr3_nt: TGTGCCAGCGGTAGACTAGCGGGGGGGCTTACAGATACGGAGTATTTT
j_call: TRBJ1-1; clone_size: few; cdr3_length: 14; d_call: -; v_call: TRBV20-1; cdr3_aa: CSADPGTKNTEAFF; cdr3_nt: TGCAGTGCAGATCCCGGTACAAAGAACACTGAAGCTTTCTTT
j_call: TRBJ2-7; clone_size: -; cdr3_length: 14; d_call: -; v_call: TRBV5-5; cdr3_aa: CASSLAPNSYEQYF; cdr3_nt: TGTGCCAGCAGCTTGGCCCCAAACTCCTACGAGCAGTACTTC
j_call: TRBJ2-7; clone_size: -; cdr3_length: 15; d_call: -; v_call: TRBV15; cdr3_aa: CATSREPGRGHEQYF; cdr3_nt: TGTGCCACCAGCAGAGAACCAGGGAGAGGCCACGAGCAGTACTTC
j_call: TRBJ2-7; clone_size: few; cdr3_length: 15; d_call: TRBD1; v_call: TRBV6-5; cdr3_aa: CASSYRGTGVYEQYF; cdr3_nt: TGTGCCAGCAGTTACAGAGGGACAGGGGTCTACGAGCAGTACTTC
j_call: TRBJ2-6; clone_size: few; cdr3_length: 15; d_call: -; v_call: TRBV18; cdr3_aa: CASSPAPPGANVLTF; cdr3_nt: TGTGCCAGCTCACCAGCACCCCCTGGGGCCAACGTCCTGACTTTC
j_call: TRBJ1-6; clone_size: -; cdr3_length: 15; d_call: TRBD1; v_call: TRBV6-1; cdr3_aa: CASSEARQGGSPLHF; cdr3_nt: TGTGCCAGCAGTGAAGCGAGACAGGGAGGGTCACCCCTCCACTTT
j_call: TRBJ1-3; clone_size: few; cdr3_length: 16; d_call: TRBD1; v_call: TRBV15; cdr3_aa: CATSRGQGTSGNTIYF; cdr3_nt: TGTGCCACCAGCAGAGGACAGGGCACCTCTGGAAACACCATATATTTT
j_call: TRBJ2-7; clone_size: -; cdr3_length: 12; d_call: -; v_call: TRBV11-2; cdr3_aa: CASSQGPPRRDF; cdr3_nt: TGTGCCAGCAGCCAGGGCCCTCCCCGGAGGGACTTC